What follows are 14 T cell receptor beta chains derived from one specimen sequenced in a study of blood T cell repertoires in COVID-19. Assay: immunoSEQ multiplex PCR; the TCRdb copy retains only in-frame clones and omits some. The sample lists 250,000 to 350,000 clones, around 90% occurring once. The sample comprised peripheral blood. The source is a woman in her forties or fifties with COVID-19, enrolled during active disease.

The chain links TRBV13 to TRBJ2-3; a possible D gene is TRBD1 (7 bases). Trimming removed 7 bases from V and 1 base from J, with 12 bases in between. In germline, CDR1 is PRHDT, CDR2 FYEKMQ (reference sequence). This CDR3 has 14 amino acids. The CDR3 reads CASISRGGTDTQYF. Here the CDR3 DNA reads TGTGCCAGCATCTCCAGGGGGGGCACAGATACGCAGTATTTT. Full variable domain (outside the CDR3, taken from reference TRBV13 and TRBJ2-3): AAGVIQSPRHLIKEKRETATLKCYPIPRHDTVYWYQQGPGQDPQFLISFYEKMQSDKGSIPDRFSAQQFSDYHSELNMSSLELGDSALYFCASISRGGTDTQYFGPGTRLTVL.

The rearrangement links TRBV27 to TRBJ2-6, with TRBD2 as a possible D gene (5 bases). CDR3 length equals 18 residues. Germline CDR1 reads MNHEY; CDR2 reads SMNVEV (reference sequence). V lost 7 bases and J 2 bases, leaving 21 bases between the germline ends. The CDR3 bases are TGTGCCAGCATGGAACGGGAATCGTTTTGGGCTGGGGCCAACGTCCTGACTTTC. This gives the protein CASMERESFWAGANVLTF.

The chain has TRBV5-1 and TRBJ2-3; TRBD2 agrees at 9 bases. From germline, CDR1 is SGHRS and CDR2 YFSETQ. This CDR3 has 15 residues. V shed 8 bases and J 4 bases; nucleotides not matched to a gene: 11. The CDR3 protein is CASAPGLARADTQYF. The CDR3 DNA is TGCGCCAGTGCACCGGGACTAGCTCGCGCAGATACGCAGTATTTT.

Concerning this clone: Relative to the germline gene, one junction end is altered; a read error may explain this. The chain recombines TRBV7-7 with TRBJ1-2; TRBD1 aligns across 9 bases. This CDR3 comprises 19 residues. Germline CDR1 is SSHAT and CDR2 is FNYEAQ (reference sequence). CDR3 region: CASSLVVRGGTGINYGYTF. As DNA, the CDR3 is TGTGCTAGCAGCTTAGTTGTGAGGGGGGGGACAGGGATTAACTATGGCTACACCTTC.

The chain links TRBV11-3 to TRBJ2-5, with a tentative D call TRBD1 (6 bases). The CDR3 totals 16 residues. From germline, CDR1 is SGHNT and CDR2 YENEEA. V gave up 5 bases and J gave up 5 bases, with 21 bases separating them. For the CDR3, the DNA is TGTGCCAGCAGCCGGTCCCGTGACAGGAGAGAGGAGACCCAGTACTTC. Translation: CASSRSRDRREETQYF.

The chain has TRBV4-2 and TRBJ2-7, with TRBD2 identical over 12 bases. V dropped 8 bases and J dropped 0; count of bases not matched to a gene: 8. The CDR3 loop spans 16 amino acids. Per germline, CDR1 LGHNA and CDR2 YNFKEQ. The DNA for the CDR3 is TGTGCCAGCGGACTAGCGGGGACTTCCGGCTCCTACGAGCAGTACTTC. This gives the protein CASGLAGTSGSYEQYF.

The CDR3 sequence is CASSARDTGNTIYF. The CDR3 DNA sequence: TGTGCCAGCAGCGCCCGGGATACTGGAAACACCATATATTTT. This rearrangement joins TRBV11-1 to TRBJ1-3, with unresolved D. The germline V and J ends were trimmed by 5 bases and 2 bases, with 10 bases remaining between them. Looked up from germline, CDR1 is SGHAT and CDR2 is FQDESV (reference sequence). This CDR3 contains 14 residues. The variable domain in full, completed from reference TRBV11-1 and TRBJ1-3, reads EAEVAQSPRYKITEKSQAVAFWCDPISGHATLYWYRQILGQGPELLVQFQDESVVDDSQLPKDRFSAERLKGVDSTLKIQPAELGDSAMYLCASSARDTGNTIYFGEGSWLTVV.

The V and J genes are TRBV12-3 or TRBV12-4 and TRBJ2-3; D uncertain. The CDR3 has 11 residues. V lost 5 bases, J lost 5 bases, and 5 bases lay in between. CDR3 protein: CASSSEDTQYF. CDR3 DNA sequence: TGTGCCAGCAGTAGCGAAGATACGCAGTATTTT.

The genes are TRBV18 and TRBJ1-4; 8 bases match TRBD1. V was clipped by 2 bases and J by 4 bases; unmatched bases: 6. Germline assignment: CDR1 KGHSH and CDR2 LQKENI. This CDR3 is 16 amino acids long. The CDR3 loop reads CASSPTQGANNEKLFF. The CDR3 DNA sequence: TGTGCCAGCTCACCAACCCAGGGGGCAAATAATGAAAAACTGTTTTTT.

The rearrangement uses TRBV6-5 and TRBJ1-5, with TRBD1 matching over 9 bases. The V segment lost 6 bases and the J segment 5 bases; nucleotides outside the gene matches: 5. The CDR3 covers 14 residues. Germline V gene sequence: CDR1 MNHEY, CDR2 SVGAGI. The CDR3 nucleotides are TGTGCCAGCAGCCCCGGGACAGGGTATCAGCCCCAGCATTTT. It yields the protein CASSPGTGYQPQHF.

The chain uses TRBV7-9 and TRBJ2-5; 8 bases align to TRBD2. Germline V lookup: CDR1 SEHNR, CDR2 FQNEAQ (reference sequence). The CDR3 loop spans 14 amino acids. The V and J ends lost 1 base and 7 bases, in that order; junction bases with no gene match: 5. The CDR3 spells CASSLDGLARTQYF. CDR3 sequence (DNA): TGTGCCAGCAGCTTAGACGGACTAGCACGGACCCAGTACTTC.

The chain carries TRBV7-6 and TRBJ2-1; 8 bases are shared with TRBD2. The CDR3 runs 16 residues. The V gene's germline CDR1 is SGHVS and CDR2 FNYEAQ. Trimming cost V 5 bases and J 7 bases; bases outside gene matches: 13. CDR3 region: CASSLGLATAGNEQFF. In DNA form, the CDR3 reads TGTGCCAGCAGCCTAGGACTAGCCACGGCCGGGAATGAGCAGTTCTTC.

This chain links TRBV11-2 with TRBJ1-1, with D tentatively TRBD1 (5 bases). This CDR3 is built from 15 residues. CDR1 is SGHAT and CDR2 is FQNNGV in the germline V gene. V was pared by 5 bases and J by 5 bases, with 18 bases between. DNA for the CDR3: TGTGCCAGCAGCCCCTCGCGCGCAGGGTTTACTGAAGCTTTCTTT. Its translation: CASSPSRAGFTEAFF.

The rearrangement joins TRBV19 to TRBJ2-2, with 11 bases matching TRBD2. Germline lookup yields CDR1 LNHDA and CDR2 SQIVND (reference sequence). The CDR3 loop spans 23 amino acids. Trimming took 1 base from V and 3 from J; bases not matched to a gene: 22. This chain's CDR3 is CASSIGGSNLAGGESRDTGELFF. The CDR3 region has the DNA TGTGCCAGTAGTATAGGGGGGTCGAATCTAGCGGGAGGAGAAAGTCGGGACACCGGGGAGCTGTTTTTT. The complete variable domain, with remaining parts taken from reference TRBV19 and TRBJ2-2, reads DGGITQSPKYLFRKEGQNVTLSCEQNLNHDAMYWYRQDPGQGLRLIYYSQIVNDFQKGDIAEGYSVSREKKESFPLTVTSAQKNPTAFYLCASSIGGSNLAGGESRDTGELFFGEGSRLTVL.